This entry concerns a single T cell receptor (beta chain). The antigen remains unidentified. Germline CDR1 SGHAT, CDR2 FQNNGV. V was trimmed by 5 bases and J by 8 bases, leaving 19 bases between them. The CDR3 is 15 amino acids. TCRdb's copy holds only in-frame clones and misses some; the assay was immunoSEQ multiplex PCR. The sample lists tens of thousands of clones, 70% to 80% occurring once. Each patient relapsed following autologous stem cell transplantation, and prior brentuximab vedotin exposure differed. The data are from a study of PD-1 blockade in classical Hodgkin lymphoma. Study-wide points: Complete responders' diversity at baseline resembled that of newly diagnosed patients. The origin of the repertoire differences remains undefined, with disease activity or prior therapy as possible causes.

This chain joins TRBV11-2 and TRBJ2-4, with D perhaps matching TRBD1 (6 bases). This TCR derives from a human donor with classical Hodgkin lymphoma. This sample comprised peripheral blood mononuclear cells (PBMCs), obtained before the second cycle of nivolumab. The CDR3 DNA follows: TGTGCCAGCAGCCTCGGACAGAATCTGGCGGACATTCAGTACTTC. It encodes CASSLGQNLADIQYF.